This is a list of T cell receptor beta chains from one sample in a study of cytomegalovirus exposure and HLA in healthy donors. Profiling relied on immunoSEQ multiplex PCR, and the TCRdb table lists in-frame clones only, not all of them. This table holds 65,000 to 95,000 clones. Input material: PBMCs. These receptors all come from a woman aged 60-75 years in good health and CMV-seronegative. Both conserved end residues are part of each CDR3. The D gene is left open where the match is weak. Expanded clones are given a class, and other clones once, few, many or no size at all.

TRBV18,.,TRBD1,TRBJ2-3,TGTGCCAGCTCTTATGGACAGGGGGACACAGATACGCAGTATTTT,CASSYGQGDTDTQYF
TRBV25-1,.,TRBD1,TRBJ2-7,TGTGCCAGCAGTGAATACCCGGGACAGGCCACCTACGAGCAGTACTTC,CASSEYPGQATYEQYF
TRBV5-1,.,.,TRBJ2-7,TGCGCCAGCAGCTTGGGGGCCAGTGAGTCCTACGAGCAGTACTTC,CASSLGASESYEQYF
TRBV27,.,.,TRBJ2-7,TGTGCCAGCAGTCGGACGGGAGTAGGCGGGAACTACTACGAGCAGTACTTC,CASSRTGVGGNYYEQYF
TRBV10-3,.,.,TRBJ1-4,TGTGCCTCCCAGGCCACCGCTGGTGAAAAACTGTTTTTT,CASQATAGEKLFF
TRBV14,.,TRBD2,TRBJ2-1,TGTGCCAGCAGCCAAGACAACATCGGACTAGCGGGAGAGGTTGGCAATGAGCAGTTCTTC,CASSQDNIGLAGEVGNEQFF
TRBV10-3,.,TRBD1,TRBJ2-2,TGTGCCATCAGGTCCGGGACAGGGGACGTCGGGGAGCTGTTTTTT,CAIRSGTGDVGELFF
TRBV7-6,.,TRBD2,TRBJ2-2,TGTGCCAGCAGGCTAGCGGGGAACACCGGGGAGCTGTTTTTT,CASRLAGNTGELFF
TRBV5-4,.,.,TRBJ2-1,TGTGCCAGCAGCTTGGGGGGCCTCGATGAGCAGTTCTTC,CASSLGGLDEQFF
TRBV7-9,.,TRBD1,TRBJ2-7,TGTGCCAGCAGCCCTAGACAGGGAGTTCAAGGAGAGCAGTACTTC,CASSPRQGVQGEQYF
TRBV28,.,.,TRBJ2-2,TGTGCCAGCAGACGGGAACTAGTGACCGGGGAGCTGTTTTTT,CASRRELVTGELFF
TRBV19,.,.,TRBJ2-7,TGTGCCAGTAGTATAGCTGCGGCAACCGCCTACGAGCAGTACTTC,CASSIAAATAYEQYF
TRBV27,.,TRBD1,TRBJ1-3,TGTGCCAGCAGTCCAGGGACAGCTGGAAACACCATATATTTT,CASSPGTAGNTIYF
TRBV29-1,medium-sized,.,TRBJ1-1,TGCAGCGTCCCTTCGGCCAGGTTAATGAACACTGAAGCTTTCTTT,CSVPSARLMNTEAFF
TRBV5-1,.,.,TRBJ1-5,TGCGCCAGCAGCTTGCCCACAGGGAATAGCAATCAGCCCCAGCATTTT,CASSLPTGNSNQPQHF
TRBV28,.,.,TRBJ1-1,TGTGCCAGCAGTGCCTCGGTGGCAGGGAACACTGAAGCTTTCTTT,CASSASVAGNTEAFF
TRBV7-3,.,.,TRBJ1-1,TGTGCCAGCAGCCCTGGGGGGGGCACTGAAGCTTTCTTT,CASSPGGGTEAFF
TRBV7-2,.,.,TRBJ2-5,TGTGCCAGCAGCTTAATGTCGGGCGGAGGAGAGACCCAGTACTTC,CASSLMSGGGETQYF
TRBV18,.,.,TRBJ2-7,TGTGCCAGCTCACCGTCCGGGGAGAGTGAGTACGAGCAGTACTTC,CASSPSGESEYEQYF
TRBV4-2,.,TRBD1,TRBJ1-6,TGTGCCAGCAGCCAAGATTCGGGCAGGGGGGATTCACCCCTCCACTTT,CASSQDSGRGDSPLHF
TRBV11-2,.,.,TRBJ1-3,TGTGCCAGCAGCTTGGCCCTTGGAAACACCATATATTTT,CASSLALGNTIYF
TRBV29-1,.,.,TRBJ2-7,TGCAGCGTTGTAACGGCGGGACTTTACGAGCAGTACTTC,CSVVTAGLYEQYF
TRBV28,.,.,TRBJ1-2,TGTGCCAGCAGCCCGGGCTATGGCTACACCTTC,CASSPGYGYTF